This TCR beta chain emerged from a study of T cell responses to AZD1222 COVID-19 vaccine. Overall study: Analyses pooled second doses at about 4 or about 12 weeks. General study findings and limits: Mostly white British, mostly female donors; authors suggested clonal diversity may be underestimated. Unmutated regions of variants are reportedly targeted by nearly half of spike-specific TCRs.

The CDR3 consists of 15 residues. CDR1 SGHNT and CDR2 YENEEA come from the germline V gene. The V end was cut by 1 base, the J end by 2 bases, with 12 bases between. Libraries were prepared by immunoSEQ multiplex PCR; TCRdb keeps only in-frame clonotypes and omits some of them. The sample includes roughly 67,000 clones, approximately 90% seen only once; the top ten take around 21%. Points on this clone: Its specificity is not known.

The sequencing used peripheral blood, collected on day 0 of AZD1222 vaccination. The source is an adult in good health. J is TRBJ2-7 and V is TRBV11-3, with a possible D match to TRBD2 (5 bases). This CDR3 is CASSLAGNGAYEQYF. CDR3 in DNA: TGTGCCAGCAGCTTAGCGGGGAACGGCGCCTACGAGCAGTACTTC. Full variable domain (rest looked up from reference TRBV11-3 and TRBJ2-7): EAGVVQSPRYKIIEKKQPVAFWCNPISGHNTLYWYLQNLGQGPELLIRYENEEAVDDSQLPKDRFSAERLKGVDSTLKIQPAELGDSAVYLCASSLAGNGAYEQYFGPGTRLTVT.